Below, 3 T cell receptor beta chains from the same sample are listed, as sequenced in a study of T cells in Graves' hyperthyroidism and ophthalmopathy. Amplified TCR beta CDR3 regions derived from RNA transcripts. With the HTBI primer set, the TCR CDR3 went through a first round of RT-PCR. MiXCR, applied by TCRdb to the multiplex PCR reads, yields one record per CDR3 protein. The sample consists of approximately 690,000 distinct CDR3 sequences, 14% of them appearing once. The sequencing sample was made of blood. The receptors derive from a woman aged 45-65 years with Graves' ophthalmopathy.

This clonotype was seen ten or more times. This chain's CDR3 is CASSKTGTNEKLFF. The CDR3 region has the DNA TGTGCCAGCAGCAAGACAGGGACTAATGAAAAACTGTTTTTT. The V gene is TRBV5-6, the J gene TRBJ1-4; TRBD1 matches 7 bases. J lost 2 bases, V lost 4 bases, and 2 bases had no gene match. The CDR3 is 14 residues long. Germline CDR1 SGHDT, CDR2 YYEEEE.

This clonotype was seen at least ten times. The chain carries TRBV27 and TRBJ1-3; no clear D gene. V was cut by 2 bases and J by 0 bases, with 14 bases left in between. The CDR3 length is 17 residues. CDR1 MNHEY and CDR2 SMNVEV come from the germline V gene (reference sequence). CDR3 coding DNA: TGTGCCAGCAGTTTAAAATGGCGCGGGGACTCTGGAAACACCATATATTTT. Amino acid sequence: CASSLKWRGDSGNTIYF.

In its sample, this clonotype was seen a few times. The chain carries TRBV24-1 and TRBJ2-7; 9 positions match TRBD1. The ends lost 2 bases at V and 4 bases at J; junction bases unmatched: 8. Germline CDR1 and CDR2: KGHDR and SFDVKD. CDR3 length equals 16 residues. As DNA, the CDR3 is TGTGCCACCAGTGATTCGGGACAGGGCCCCACGTACGAGCAGTACTTC. It codes for CATSDSGQGPTYEQYF.